These 28 T cell receptor beta chains were sequenced from one sample in a study of T cell responses to AZD1222 COVID-19 vaccine. TCRdb keeps only in-frame clones here, not all; method: immunoSEQ multiplex PCR. The repertoire holds approximately 77,000 clones, with 92% as singletons. The sequenced sample was peripheral blood, obtained 28 days after the second AZD1222 dose. The receptors shown here come from an adult who received the AZD1222 COVID-19 vaccine.

V is TRBV5-1 and J is TRBJ2-7; 7 nucleotides align to TRBD2. V lost 4 bases and J lost 5; bases outside the gene matches: 12. CDR3 size: 15 residues. Germline CDR1 and CDR2: SGHRS and YFSETQ. The CDR3 protein is CASSTLGEGINEQYF. In DNA, the CDR3 is TGCGCCAGCAGCACGTTAGGGGAGGGCATCAACGAGCAGTACTTC.

The CDR3 loop reads CASRIGQRNTEAFF. Written as DNA, the CDR3 is TGTGCCAGCAGGATAGGACAGAGGAACACTGAAGCTTTCTTT. This chain uses TRBV2 with TRBJ1-1, with D possibly TRBD1 on 6 matching bases. There are 14 residues in the CDR3. CDR1 and CDR2 (germline): SNHLY, FYNNEI. The ends were cut back, 6 bases at V and 1 base at J, with 12 bases in the middle.

This clone has a single count. The CDR3 sequence: CASRGAGKPLHF. In DNA form, the CDR3 reads TGTGCCAGCAGAGGGGCCGGTAAACCCCTCCACTTT. The rearrangement uses TRBV6-5 and TRBJ1-6; a weak D match, TRBD1 (5 bases). Per germline, CDR1 MNHEY and CDR2 SVGAGI. CDR3 length equals 12 residues. Trimming shortened V by 6 bases and J by 12 bases, and 12 bases separated the two germline ends.

This chain joins TRBV18 and TRBJ1-3; D not certain. The CDR3 runs to 14 residues. V was trimmed by 2 bases and J by 5 bases, leaving 10 bases between them. Germline CDR1 and CDR2: KGHSH and LQKENI. CDR3 sequence reads: CASSPGRNRNTIYF. The CDR3 DNA reads as TGTGCCAGCTCACCAGGGAGGAACCGAAACACCATATATTTT. Complete variable domain (other parts from reference TRBV18 and TRBJ1-3): NAGVMQNPRHLVRRRGQEARLRCSPMKGHSHVYWYRQLPEEGLKFMVYLQKENIIDESGMPKERFSAEFPKEGPSILRIQQVVRGDSAAYFCASSPGRNRNTIYFGEGSWLTVV.

This clone was seen only once. The chain has TRBV12-3 or TRBV12-4 and TRBJ1-5; D call uncertain. Trimming shortened V by 6 bases and J by 3 bases, and 6 bases separated the two germline ends. CDR3 length equals 12 residues. CDR3 residues: CASRLYNQPQHF. Written as DNA, the CDR3 is TGTGCCAGCAGGCTATACAATCAGCCCCAGCATTTT.

V is TRBV30 and J is TRBJ1-3; possibly TRBD1 for D (5 bases). Germline V gene lookup returns CDR1 GTSNPN and CDR2 SVGIG (reference sequence). The CDR3 is 13 residues long. The V end lost 5 bases, the J end lost 0 bases, and 8 bases lay between the germline ends. CDR3 bases: TGTGCCTGGGACAGTCTCTCTGGAAACACCATATATTTT. Amino acids: CAWDSLSGNTIYF.

The chain links TRBV3-1 (or the pseudogene TRBV3-2) to TRBJ2-7, with TRBD2 matching over 12 bases. Germline trimming cut 4 bases from V and 3 bases from J; bases unmatched to any gene: 4. The CDR3 has 15 residues. From germline, CDR1 is LGHDT and CDR2 YNNKEL (reference sequence). Written as DNA, the CDR3 is TGTGCCAGCAGCCCTCGGACTAGCGGGATCTACGAGCAGTACTTC. It translates to CASSPRTSGIYEQYF.

This chain joins TRBV5-4 and TRBJ2-1; the D is unclear. Trimming left V 5 bases short and J 9 bases short, with 15 bases between. Germline V lookup: CDR1 SGHNT, CDR2 YYREEE (reference sequence). The CDR3 totals 13 residues. The CDR3 loop is CASSLIGYGEQFF. The CDR3 nucleotides are TGTGCCAGCAGTCTTATCGGGTACGGTGAGCAGTTCTTC.

The genes are TRBV5-4 and TRBJ2-1; 13 bases map to TRBD2. Trimming took 5 bases from V and 6 from J; bases not matched to a gene: 2. The CDR3 is made up of 14 amino acids. Germline loops: CDR1 SGHNT, CDR2 YYREEE (reference sequence). The CDR3 sequence is CASSRTSGSNEQFF. The DNA of the CDR3 is TGTGCCAGCAGTCGGACTAGCGGGAGCAATGAGCAGTTCTTC. Looking up the rest from reference TRBV5-4 and TRBJ2-1 gives the full variable domain: ETGVTQSPTHLIKTRGQQVTLRCSSQSGHNTVSWYQQALGQGPQFIFQYYREEENGRGNFPPRFSGLQFPNYSSELNVNALELDDSALYLCASSRTSGSNEQFFGPGTRLTVL.

This clone has more than one count but fewer than ten. The chain joins TRBV7-9 to TRBJ1-2; 9 positions match TRBD1. CDR1 and CDR2 from the germline V gene are SEHNR and FQNEAQ (reference sequence). The junction had 6 bases not matched to a gene; V was cut back by 5 bases and J by 5 bases. CDR3 length: 14 residues. CDR3 in amino acids: CASSPPGQGYGYTF. In nucleotides, the CDR3 is TGTGCCAGCAGCCCCCCGGGACAGGGATATGGCTACACCTTC. The full variable domain, with the rest looked up from reference TRBV7-9 and TRBJ1-2, is DTGVSQNPRHKITKRGQNVTFRCDPISEHNRLYWYRQTLGQGPEFLTYFQNEAQLEKSRLLSDRFSAERPKGSFSTLEIQRTEQGDSAMYLCASSPPGQGYGYTFGSGTRLTVV.

The chain is built from TRBV7-8 and TRBJ2-7; 12 bases fit TRBD1. The V gene end was trimmed by 10 bases and the J gene end by 4 bases; junction bases not matched to a gene: 11. Germline V gives CDR1 SGHVS, CDR2 FQNEAQ. This CDR3 has 15 amino acids. The CDR3, as DNA: TGTGCCACTCTCAGTAGGGGACAGGGGGCTTACGAGCAGTACTTC. Residues: CATLSRGQGAYEQYF.

This chain links TRBV19 with TRBJ2-3; D is perhaps TRBD2 (5 bases). Germline loops: CDR1 LNHDA, CDR2 SQIVND (reference sequence). CDR3 length equals 16 residues. V lost 4 bases and J 0 bases, leaving 14 bases between the germline ends. The CDR3 sequence: CASSSQRRTSTDTQYF. CDR3 coding DNA: TGTGCCAGTAGTAGCCAGCGGAGAACTAGCACAGATACGCAGTATTTT. Together with reference TRBV19 and TRBJ2-3, the CDR3 gives the full variable domain: DGGITQSPKYLFRKEGQNVTLSCEQNLNHDAMYWYRQDPGQGLRLIYYSQIVNDFQKGDIAEGYSVSREKKESFPLTVTSAQKNPTAFYLCASSSQRRTSTDTQYFGPGTRLTVL.

The chain recombines TRBV3-1 (or the pseudogene TRBV3-2) with TRBJ1-6, with unresolved D. The CDR3 is made up of 17 amino acids. Trimming removed 3 bases from V and 5 bases from J, with 17 bases in between. Germline V lookup: CDR1 LGHDT, CDR2 YNNKEL (reference sequence). The CDR3 DNA sequence: TGTGCCAGCAGCCAGGCCTCTGGGCTATTGAATAATTCACCCCTCCACTTT. It yields the protein CASSQASGLLNNSPLHF.

This chain connects TRBV19 to TRBJ2-3, with D possibly called TRBD1 or TRBD2 (5 bases each). Deletions cut 10 bases from V and 4 bases from J, with 12 bases between. CDR1 and CDR2 (germline): LNHDA, SQIVND (reference sequence). There are 12 residues in the CDR3. CDR3 in amino acids: CATRLGADTQYF. As DNA, the CDR3 is TGTGCCACCAGACTGGGGGCAGATACGCAGTATTTT.

The table lists this clone with a few counts. This chain uses TRBV19 with TRBJ1-5, with D possibly being TRBD1 (5 bases). Germline lookup yields CDR1 LNHDA and CDR2 SQIVND (reference sequence). The CDR3 consists of 15 residues. Trimming stripped 7 bases from V and 4 bases from J, with 17 bases between. CDR3 sequence: CASTPGLGLNQPQHF. DNA of the CDR3: TGTGCCAGTACCCCCGGACTGGGACTAAATCAGCCCCAGCATTTT.

J is TRBJ1-1 and V is TRBV7-2; TRBD1 is a possible D gene (6 bases). Germline CDR1 is SGHTA and CDR2 is FQGNSA. The CDR3 is 17 residues long. V was shortened by 2 bases and J by 0 bases, with 16 bases between the two germline ends. The CDR3 sequence: CASSLTGYGTLNTEAFF. The CDR3 coding sequence is TGTGCCAGCAGCTTAACGGGTTACGGGACATTGAACACTGAAGCTTTCTTT.

This clone was seen only a few times. The rearrangement links TRBV28 to TRBJ1-2; the match to TRBD1 covers 10 bases. CDR1 and CDR2 from the germline V gene are MDHEN and SYDVKM. There are 15 residues in the CDR3. Trimming took 10 bases from V and 4 from J; bases not matched to a gene: 12. As DNA, the CDR3 is TGTGCCACCGATTGGGGGGACAGGGGACTCTATGGCTACACCTTC. This gives the protein CATDWGDRGLYGYTF.

In nucleotides, the CDR3 is TGTGCCAGCAGCCAAGATCGTTTGGGACTAGCGGACTCCTACGAGCAGTACTTC. The encoded protein is CASSQDRLGLADSYEQYF. The rearrangement uses TRBV3-1 (or the pseudogene TRBV3-2) and TRBJ2-7, with TRBD2 matching 11 bases. Germline values: CDR1 LGHDT, CDR2 YNNKEL (reference sequence). Trimming took 0 bases from V and 0 from J; bases not matched to a gene: 7. The CDR3 length is 18 residues.

This CDR3 is CASSFDRDIGDTEAFF. The CDR3 nucleotides read TGCGCCAGCAGCTTCGACAGGGATATTGGGGACACTGAAGCTTTCTTT. This sequence joins TRBV5-1 and TRBJ1-1; 7 nucleotides agree with TRBD1. The CDR3 is 16 amino acids. Trimming at V came to 2 bases and at J to 3 bases, leaving 10 bases not matched to a gene. Germline CDR1 SGHRS, CDR2 YFSETQ. Full variable domain (rest looked up from reference TRBV5-1 and TRBJ1-1): KAGVTQTPRYLIKTRGQQVTLSCSPISGHRSVSWYQQTPGQGLQFLFEYFSETQRNKGNFPGRFSGRQFSNSRSEMNVSTLELGDSALYLCASSFDRDIGDTEAFFGQGTRLTVV.

V gene TRBV2 combines with J gene TRBJ1-2; D possibly corresponds to TRBD1 (6 bases). Between the trimmed V and J ends, which lost 8 bases and 4 bases, there was a span of 14 bases. Germline CDR1 SNHLY, CDR2 FYNNEI. The CDR3 runs to 13 residues. CDR3 nucleotides: TGTGCCAGCGGAGGACAGAAAACCTATGGCTACACCTTC. Its protein product is CASGGQKTYGYTF.

The chain uses TRBV9 and TRBJ1-1; 9 bases line up with TRBD1. The germline gives CDR1 SGDLS, CDR2 YYNGEE. Losses at the gene ends were 3 bases for V and 0 bases for J; bases not matched to a gene: 0. The CDR3 is 14 residues long. The CDR3 coding sequence is TGTGCCAGCAGCGGGACAGGGGTGAACACTGAAGCTTTCTTT. Amino acids: CASSGTGVNTEAFF.

The chain recombines TRBV7-3 with TRBJ2-2; no reliable D call. V was clipped by 1 base and J by 0 bases, with 6 bases between them. From germline, CDR1 is SGHTA and CDR2 FQGTGA. The CDR3 length is 15 residues. The CDR3 spells CASSLSKTNTGELFF. CDR3 nucleotides: TGTGCCAGCAGCTTAAGTAAAACGAACACCGGGGAGCTGTTTTTT.

As concerns this clone: This sample also contains other DNA sequences that code for the same CDR3. The chain is built from TRBV5-1 and TRBJ1-1; no clear D gene. Per the germline V gene, CDR1 is SGHRS and CDR2 is YFSETQ. Deletions cut 0 bases from V and 0 bases from J, with 6 bases between. The CDR3 is made up of 14 amino acids. In DNA, the CDR3 is TGCGCCAGCAGCTTGGGGCAGGTGAACACTGAAGCTTTCTTT. It yields the protein CASSLGQVNTEAFF.

In its sample, this clone was seen once. CDR3: CASSNRTGGDGYTF. CDR3 DNA sequence: TGTGCCAGCAGCAATAGAACAGGGGGTGATGGCTACACCTTC. The chain is built from TRBV21-1 and TRBJ1-2; the D segment call TRBD1 is taken from the table without a DNA check. TRBV21-1 counts as a pseudogene. This CDR3 comprises 14 residues.

The chain has TRBV14 and TRBJ2-2; a weak D match, TRBD2 (6 bases). The ends were cut back, 4 bases at V and 0 bases at J, with 9 bases in the middle. The germline gives CDR1 SGHDN, CDR2 FVKESK. The CDR3 is 15 amino acids. The CDR3 here is CASSRDSTNTGELFF. In nucleotides, the CDR3 is TGTGCCAGCAGCCGGGACTCTACGAACACCGGGGAGCTGTTTTTT.

This rearrangement joins TRBV28 to TRBJ1-5; D gene uncertain. Trimming removed 8 bases at V and 4 bases at J, with 12 bases between. CDR1 is MDHEN and CDR2 is SYDVKM in the germline V gene. The CDR3 runs to 13 residues. The CDR3 region is CASLRRTNQPQHF. The CDR3 nucleotides are TGTGCCAGCCTCCGGCGGACGAATCAGCCCCAGCATTTT.

The V call is TRBV7-2, the J call TRBJ1-1; 9 positions agree with TRBD1. Looked up from germline, CDR1 is SGHTA and CDR2 is FQGNSA. The CDR3 has 16 amino acids. V was pared by 3 bases and J by 0 bases, with 5 bases of the junction left unmatched. Here the CDR3 reads CASSFRDRDMNTEAFF. The CDR3 DNA reads TGTGCCAGCAGCTTTAGGGACAGGGATATGAACACTGAAGCTTTCTTT.

The V gene is TRBV29-1, the J gene TRBJ1-1, with TRBD1 matching 8 bases. The CDR3 has 13 residues. CDR1 and CDR2 (germline): SQVTM, ANQGSEA. V shed 7 bases, J shed 4 bases, and the junction held 8 bases outside the gene matches. CDR3 sequence reads: CSARLDRGTEAFF. CDR3 coding DNA: TGCAGCGCCCGACTTGACAGGGGCACTGAAGCTTTCTTT.